This T cell receptor beta chain came from a study of pediatric ulcerative colitis. Study at large: Several patients showed pancolitis and two showed left-sided colitis.

Overall study results and limits: Compared with controls, ulcerative colitis showed greater blood-rectum clone sharing.

CDR1 and CDR2 from the germline V gene are LNHNV and YYDKDF (reference sequence). J gave up 5 bases and V 2 bases, and 6 bases lay outside the gene matches. CDR3 length equals 16 residues. About this clone: Its antigen is still unknown.

Sequencing depth was up to 500,000 reads per sample. Some clones are missing from TCRdb's copy, which holds only in-frame ones; the method was immunoSEQ multiplex PCR. The table records 55,000 to 65,000 clones, 70% to 80% of them present only once. V gene TRBV15 combines with J gene TRBJ2-5; 12 nucleotides agree with TRBD2. Source material: blood. This clonotype was obtained from a boy younger than 18 with moderate ulcerative colitis. CDR3 in DNA: TGTGCCACCAGCAGAACTAGCGGGGGGCCGGGGGAGACCCAGTACTTC. Its protein product is CATSRTSGGPGETQYF.